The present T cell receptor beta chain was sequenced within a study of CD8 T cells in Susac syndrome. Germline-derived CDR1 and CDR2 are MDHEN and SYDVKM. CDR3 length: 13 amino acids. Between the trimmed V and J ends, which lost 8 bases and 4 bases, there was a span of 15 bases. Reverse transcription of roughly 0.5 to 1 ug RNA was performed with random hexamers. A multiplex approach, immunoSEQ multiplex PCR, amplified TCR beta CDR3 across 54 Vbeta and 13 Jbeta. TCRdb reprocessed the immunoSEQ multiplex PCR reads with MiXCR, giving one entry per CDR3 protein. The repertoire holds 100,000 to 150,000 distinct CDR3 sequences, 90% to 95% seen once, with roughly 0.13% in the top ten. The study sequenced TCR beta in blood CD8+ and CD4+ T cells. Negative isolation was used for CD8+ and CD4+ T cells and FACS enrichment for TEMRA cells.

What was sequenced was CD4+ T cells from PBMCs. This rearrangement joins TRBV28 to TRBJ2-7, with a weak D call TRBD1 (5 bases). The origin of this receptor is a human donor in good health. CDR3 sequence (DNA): TGTGCCAGCCGGCGGCCAGGGATTTACGAGCAGTACTTC. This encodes CASRRPGIYEQYF.